Below are 25 T cell receptor beta chains sequenced from a single sample in a study of T cell responses to AZD1222 COVID-19 vaccine (dated by TCRdb to the early 2020s). The receptor library was made with the immunoSEQ multiplex PCR assay. Drawn from immuneACCESS, this table holds only the in-frame rearrangements with V and J called that TCRdb kept. Clones are partly lost; checked studies trace under half to an unresolved V gene and leave the rest unexplained. In this sample the table shows about 90,000 clones, 88% of which occur a single time. Of the sample, approximately 10% is held by the ten largest clones. The label giving this sample's time point can be read as: baseline before first vaccination. The meaning of the sample's treatment or condition label: meningococcal conjugate vaccine given as trial control. The sequencing here drew on peripheral blood, taken on day 0 of MenACWY control vaccination. The origin of the receptors is an adult in good health.

This clone appeared a single time. The rearrangement links TRBV9 to TRBJ1-4; D remains ambiguous. The CDR3 is made up of 15 amino acids. Germline CDR1 SGDLS, CDR2 YYNGEE. Trimming pared 3 bases from V and 0 bases from J, leaving 9 bases between. The CDR3 sequence is CASSAGRSTNEKLFF. The CDR3 bases are TGTGCCAGCAGCGCCGGGAGATCAACTAATGAAAAACTGTTTTTT.

The V call is TRBV5-1, the J call TRBJ2-2; possibly TRBD1 or TRBD2 for D (5 bases each). The CDR3 spans 15 residues. The germline CDR1 and CDR2 sequences are SGHRS and YFSETQ. Trimming shortened V by 0 bases and J by 6 bases, and 12 bases separated the two germline ends. CDR3 coding DNA: TGCGCCAGCAGCTTGGGGCAGGGAGACGCCGGGGAGCTGTTTTTT. This codes for CASSLGQGDAGELFF.

This clone appeared a few times. This chain connects TRBV6-6 to TRBJ2-7, with 10 bases lining up with TRBD1. In germline, CDR1 is MNHNY, CDR2 SVGAGI (reference sequence). Trimming at V came to 4 bases and at J to 7 bases, leaving 7 bases not matched to a gene. The CDR3 covers 14 residues. CDR3 region: CASSSRDRGQEQYF. CDR3 in DNA: TGTGCCAGCAGTTCCCGCGACAGGGGGCAGGAGCAGTACTTC.

The CDR3 sequence: CASTTTRSNYGYTF. The CDR3 DNA follows: TGTGCCAGTACAACGACGCGCAGTAACTATGGCTACACCTTC. This sequence joins TRBV19 and TRBJ1-2; D remains ambiguous. Trimming left V 7 bases short and J 1 base short, with 13 bases between. The germline V gene has CDR1 LNHDA and CDR2 SQIVND (reference sequence). The CDR3 loop spans 14 amino acids.

The rearrangement joins TRBV2 to TRBJ2-7; 8 bases are a match to TRBD2. V dropped 3 bases and J dropped 0; count of bases not matched to a gene: 7. CDR1 and CDR2 (germline): SNHLY, FYNNEI. This CDR3 has 16 amino acids. The CDR3 DNA is TGTGCCAGCAGTGATTTGTTAGCGGGGTCCTCCTACGAGCAGTACTTC. It yields the protein CASSDLLAGSSYEQYF.

This clone is a singleton in its sample. The chain couples TRBV5-1 to TRBJ1-1; no clear D. Germline CDR1 reads SGHRS; CDR2 reads YFSETQ. The CDR3 runs 15 residues. Trimming left V 4 bases short and J 7 bases short, with 20 bases between. The CDR3 protein is CASSRTDIGAVEAFF. The DNA for the CDR3 is TGCGCCAGCAGCCGTACTGATATCGGTGCCGTTGAAGCTTTCTTT.

V usage is TRBV5-6 and J usage is TRBJ2-5; 7 bases fit TRBD2. The germline CDR1 and CDR2 sequences are SGHDT and YYEEEE. This CDR3 has 13 amino acids. The V gene end was trimmed by 4 bases and the J gene end by 4 bases; junction bases not matched to a gene: 4. The CDR3, as DNA: TGTGCCAGCAGCGAGGGCGGGGGAGAGACCCAGTACTTC. Its translation is CASSEGGGETQYF.

As concerns this clone: At one boundary the junction diverges from the germline segment, which might be a read error. The rearrangement joins TRBV29-1 to TRBJ2-1; D ambiguous. The CDR3 is made up of 11 amino acids. Germline V gene data show CDR1 as SQVTM and CDR2 as ANQGSEA. CDR3 in DNA: TGCAGCGCCGTCGAAGGCCGCCAAGCAATCTTC. Protein sequence: CSAVEGRQAIF.

This sequence joins TRBV7-9 and TRBJ1-1; 9 bases map to TRBD1. This CDR3 region has 15 residues. J lost 4 bases, V lost 7 bases, and 10 bases had no gene match. Per the germline V gene, CDR1 is SEHNR and CDR2 is FQNEAQ (reference sequence). This CDR3 is CASTPDRGLGTEAFF. In DNA, the CDR3 is TGTGCCAGCACCCCGGACAGGGGTTTGGGCACTGAAGCTTTCTTT.

This chain joins TRBV7-3 and TRBJ2-3; TRBD2 agrees at 10 bases. V was pared by 0 bases and J by 4 bases, with 7 bases of the junction left unmatched. The CDR3 is 17 residues long. Looked up from germline, CDR1 is SGHTA and CDR2 is FQGTGA. CDR3 protein: CASSLTSSGGSADTQYF. In DNA form, the CDR3 reads TGTGCCAGCAGCTTAACCTCTAGCGGGGGCTCAGCAGATACGCAGTATTTT.

This chain joins TRBV5-1 and TRBJ2-1; possible D gene TRBD2, 6 bases. The V and J ends lost 0 bases and 9 bases respectively, with 10 bases between them. Germline V gene data show CDR1 as SGHRS and CDR2 as YFSETQ. The CDR3 is 13 amino acids. CDR3 residues: CASSLAGVTEQFF. The CDR3 DNA reads TGCGCCAGCAGCTTGGCGGGGGTTACTGAGCAGTTCTTC. The full variable domain, in which reference TRBV5-1 and TRBJ2-1 provide the parts outside the CDR3, is KAGVTQTPRYLIKTRGQQVTLSCSPISGHRSVSWYQQTPGQGLQFLFEYFSETQRNKGNFPGRFSGRQFSNSRSEMNVSTLELGDSALYLCASSLAGVTEQFFGPGTRLTVL.

V is TRBV4-1 and J is TRBJ1-5; 10 positions agree with TRBD1. CDR3 size: 18 residues. In germline, CDR1 is MGHRA, CDR2 YSYEKL. V shed 0 bases, J shed 3 bases, and the junction held 8 bases outside the gene matches. This CDR3 reads CASSQEVGDRGPNQPQHF. DNA of the CDR3: TGCGCCAGCAGCCAAGAGGTCGGGGACAGGGGTCCCAATCAGCCCCAGCATTTT.

CDR3 in amino acids: CASSPTQETQYF. CDR3 sequence (DNA): TGCGCCAGCAGCCCGACTCAAGAGACCCAGTACTTC. This sequence joins TRBV5-1 and TRBJ2-5; D not resolved. The CDR3 totals 12 residues. Germline CDR1 SGHRS, CDR2 YFSETQ. Trimming took off 4 bases at V and 2 bases at J, with 6 bases between the two ends.

This sequence joins TRBV5-1 and TRBJ1-5; tentative D call: TRBD1 (6 bases). The CDR3 has 16 amino acids. V was clipped by 0 bases and J by 7 bases, with 17 bases between them. CDR1 SGHRS and CDR2 YFSETQ come from the germline V gene. CDR3: CASSLAGEAFGQPQHF. In nucleotides, the CDR3 is TGCGCCAGCAGCTTGGCAGGGGAAGCCTTTGGACAGCCCCAGCATTTT.

V is TRBV19 and J is TRBJ2-1, with D possibly matching TRBD1 (5 bases). The CDR3 consists of 13 residues. The ends were cut back, 7 bases at V and 4 bases at J, with 11 bases in the middle. Germline V gives CDR1 LNHDA, CDR2 SQIVND (reference sequence). This chain's CDR3 is CASNGRDYNEQFF. CDR3 coding DNA: TGTGCCAGTAACGGCAGGGATTACAATGAGCAGTTCTTC.

V usage is TRBV29-1 and J usage is TRBJ1-5; possible D gene TRBD1, 6 bases. Trimming stripped 6 bases from V and 4 bases from J, with 13 bases between. The CDR3 totals 13 residues. CDR1 and CDR2 from the germline V gene are SQVTM and ANQGSEA. CDR3 sequence (DNA): TGCAGCGTCCAGACAGGCCGTAATCAGCCCCAGCATTTT. Amino acids: CSVQTGRNQPQHF.

The V and J genes are TRBV19 and TRBJ1-1; maybe TRBD1 (6 bases). Germline CDR1 and CDR2: LNHDA and SQIVND (reference sequence). V was shortened by 4 bases and J by 1 base, with 13 bases between the two germline ends. The CDR3 is 15 residues long. The CDR3 is CASSTRTDTNTEAFF. CDR3 DNA sequence: TGTGCCAGTAGTACACGGACAGACACGAACACTGAAGCTTTCTTT.

This clone has only one observation. The genes are TRBV27 and TRBJ2-2; tentatively, D is TRBD2 (6 bases). V lost 11 bases and J 3 bases, leaving 16 bases between the germline ends. The germline CDR1 and CDR2 sequences are MNHEY and SMNVEV (reference sequence). This CDR3 has 14 amino acids. The CDR3 DNA follows: TGTGCCGCCGCGGTGGGGGGTTACACCGGGGAGCTGTTTTTT. Encoded protein: CAAAVGGYTGELFF.

This sequence joins TRBV4-2 and TRBJ1-2, with D hard to call. Trimming took off 0 bases at V and 12 bases at J, with 14 bases between the two ends. The CDR3 is made up of 13 amino acids. The germline gives CDR1 LGHNA, CDR2 YNFKEQ. In nucleotides, the CDR3 is TGTGCCAGCAGCCAAGAGGCCGGGCCCCAGCACACCTTC. It yields the protein CASSQEAGPQHTF.

This chain uses TRBV7-8 with TRBJ2-7; no clear D gene. CDR1 SGHVS and CDR2 FQNEAQ come from the germline V gene. Trimming stripped 2 bases from V and 3 bases from J, with 11 bases between. The CDR3 has 14 amino acids. The CDR3 protein is CASSLTGAVYEQYF. CDR3 DNA: TGTGCCAGCAGCTTAACCGGTGCCGTCTACGAGCAGTACTTC.

The chain couples TRBV24-1 to TRBJ2-5; 8 nucleotides match TRBD1. The CDR3 runs 15 residues. CDR1 and CDR2 (germline): KGHDR, SFDVKD. Losses at the gene ends were 4 bases for V and 1 base for J; bases not matched to a gene: 4. CDR3 sequence (DNA): TGTGCCACCAGTGACCCTGGACAGGGCCAAGAGACCCAGTACTTC. It specifies CATSDPGQGQETQYF.

CDR3 sequence reads: CAWSVGDSLRLDTIYF. Written as DNA, the CDR3 is TGTGCCTGGAGTGTTGGTGACAGCCTGAGGTTAGACACCATATATTTT. V usage is TRBV30 and J usage is TRBJ1-3, with D possibly TRBD1 on 5 matching bases. Trimming removed 0 bases from V and 8 bases from J, with 20 bases in between. This CDR3 contains 16 residues. Germline-derived CDR1 and CDR2 are GTSNPN and SVGIG (reference sequence). The full variable domain, rest sourced from reference TRBV30 and TRBJ1-3, is SQTIHQWPATLVQPVGSPLSLECTVEGTSNPNLYWYRQAAGRGLQLLFYSVGIGQISSEVPQNLSASRPQDRQFILSSKKLLLSDSGFYLCAWSVGDSLRLDTIYFGEGSWLTVV.

This chain connects TRBV30 to TRBJ1-6; D not resolved. Germline lookup yields CDR1 GTSNPN and CDR2 SVGIG (reference sequence). The CDR3 is 14 residues long. V was pared by 1 base and J by 0 bases, with 4 bases between. The CDR3 region is CAWSASSYNSPLHF. CDR3 DNA: TGTGCCTGGAGTGCGAGCTCCTATAATTCACCCCTCCACTTT.

This chain connects TRBV6-5 to TRBJ2-7; 8 bases are shared with TRBD2. Trimming took 6 bases from V and 4 from J; bases not matched to a gene: 2. Germline V gives CDR1 MNHEY, CDR2 SVGAGI. The CDR3 is made up of 12 amino acids. The DNA for the CDR3 is TGTGCCAGCAGAGCGGGGGATTACGAGCAGTACTTC. Translated, it gives CASRAGDYEQYF.

This chain links TRBV2 with TRBJ2-3; 9 bases are a match to TRBD2. This CDR3 region has 17 residues. Germline values: CDR1 SNHLY, CDR2 FYNNEI. Trimming removed 8 bases from V and 1 base from J; junction bases left unmatched: 13. Written as DNA, the CDR3 is TGTGCCAGCTTGGCCGGAATAGCGGGGGCTGGCACAGATACGCAGTATTTT. The encoded protein is CASLAGIAGAGTDTQYF.